Listed below are T cell receptor beta chains from one sample, sequenced in a study of blood T cells in healthy people across ages. MiXCR, applied by TCRdb to the 5' RACE reads, yields one record per CDR3 protein. Of more than 700,000 distinct CDR3 sequences listed, approximately 55% were seen once; the top ten hold about two fifths. The specimen sequenced was blood. These receptors originate from a man at least 80 years old in good health. CDR3s include the opening cysteine and the closing phenylalanine or tryptophan. D genes are given only for firm matches. Clone sizes are given selectively: once, few, many, or a class where the clone is expanded.

d_call	j_call	v_call	clone_size	cdr3_aa	cdr3_nt
-	TRBJ2-7	TRBV7-9	-	CASSARTGFEQYF	TGTGCCAGCAGCGCCCGAACAGGGTTCGAGCAGTACTTC
-	TRBJ2-1	TRBV7-2	-	CASSPRGSGLSEQFF	TGTGCCAGCAGCCCCCGTGGTAGCGGTCTGTCGGAGCAGTTCTTC
-	TRBJ2-3	TRBV30	-	CAWSAKRKHRYAYF	TGTGCCTGGAGTGCCAAACGGAAGCACAGATACGCGTATTTT
TRBD1	TRBJ1-2	TRBV20-1	-	CSAELWTGEKGGYTF	TGCAGTGCAGAACTCTGGACAGGGGAAAAAGGTGGCTACACCTTC
TRBD2	TRBJ2-6	TRBV12-3/TRBV12-4	-	CASSFRRLAAGANVLTF	TGTGCCAGCAGTTTTCGACGCCTAGCGGCTGGGGCCAACGTCCTGACTTTC
-	TRBJ2-3	TRBV4-1	few	CASSQDWTMGGYAYF	TGCGCCAGCAGCCAAGATTGGACGATGGGGGGATACGCGTATTTT
TRBD1	TRBJ2-5	TRBV10-2	-	CASSGRGQAAKTQYF	TGCGCCAGCAGTGGGAGGGGACAGGCGGCAAAGACCCAGTACTTC
-	TRBJ2-5	TRBV2	-	CASSDGGRETQYF	TGTGCCAGCAGTGATGGGGGGCGAGAGACCCAGTACTTC
-	TRBJ2-1	TRBV14	-	CASSASRLGNEQFF	TGTGCCAGCAGCGCATCAAGATTGGGCAATGAGCAGTTCTTC
-	TRBJ2-5	TRBV6-6	-	CASTQKETQYF	TGTGCCAGCACCCAAAAAGAGACCCAGTACTTC
TRBD1	TRBJ2-7	TRBV2	-	CASSIDRAVYEQYF	TGTGCCAGCAGCATTGACAGGGCTGTTTACGAGCAGTACTTC
-	TRBJ2-7	TRBV6-1	-	CASSDRSTSTYEQYF	TGTGCCAGCAGTGACCGTTCGACAAGCACCTACGAGCAGTACTTC
TRBD1	TRBJ2-1	TRBV5-1	-	CASSLSGQGALSGQFF	TGCGCCAGCAGCCTCTCGGGACAGGGGGCATTAAGTGGGCAGTTCTTC